The source of this TCR beta chain is a study of blood T cell repertoires in COVID-19. For the study at large: Italy, Spain and the United States were the sources of the convalescent and acute COVID-19 samples. In each case, the material was cDNA or gDNA derived from T cells, B-cell-depleted T cells, or PBMCs.

The V and J ends lost 3 bases and 5 bases respectively, with 9 bases between them. Per germline, CDR1 SGDLS and CDR2 YYNGEE. The CDR3 runs to 14 residues. In the authors' methods: Nucleated cell counts were estimated from reference gene primer amplification. This table comes from immunoSEQ multiplex PCR, and its TCRdb copy is limited to in-frame clones, with some not included. The V and J calls and clone size were taken over from that table, and D and trimming were inferred from the DNA. The data contain approximately 12,000 clones, 80% to 90% of them singletons. The source of this sequence is a human donor in a cohort sampled during active COVID-19. The chain links TRBV9 to TRBJ1-6; tentatively, D is TRBD1 (6 bases). The sequenced sample consisted of peripheral blood. CDR3 in amino acids: CASSGGQHNSPLHF. The DNA of the CDR3 is TGTGCCAGCAGCGGAGGACAGCATAATTCACCCCTCCACTTT.